The source of this T cell receptor (beta chain) is a study of cytomegalovirus exposure and HLA in healthy donors. CDR1 and CDR2 from the germline V gene are SGHTS and YDEGEE. V lost 5 bases, J lost 0 bases, and 5 bases stayed unmatched. The CDR3 contains 16 residues. Primers for the PCR totalled 60 Vbeta and 13 Jbeta. Assay used: immunoSEQ multiplex PCR; TCRdb lists only in-frame clones, some missing. The data hold about 160,000 clones, with approximately 86% observed a single time. This TCR came from a woman under 30 in good health and CMV-seronegative. The chain couples TRBV5-8 to TRBJ1-6; the match to TRBD1 covers 7 bases. The specimen was PBMCs. CDR3 DNA sequence: TGTGCCAGCAGATCGGACAGGAGCTCCTATAATTCACCCCTCCACTTT. This codes for CASRSDRSSYNSPLHF.